The source of this T cell receptor beta chain is a study of blood T cell repertoires in COVID-19. This clone was seen once. From germline, CDR1 is SGHAT and CDR2 FQNNGV. CDR3 length: 14 amino acids. Deletions cut 0 bases from V and 4 bases from J, with 8 bases between. The repertoire was sequenced with immunoSEQ multiplex PCR; TCRdb's copy has only in-frame clones and lacks some. The sample lists about 270,000 clones; around 86% were seen once. Input material: peripheral blood. The sequence derives from a man between 35 and 55 years old with active or convalescent COVID-19. The rearrangement links TRBV11-2 to TRBJ2-3, with D unresolved. The CDR3 region is CASSLEGSSDTQYF. CDR3 coding DNA: TGTGCCAGCAGCTTAGAGGGCTCTTCAGATACGCAGTATTTT.